What follows describes a single T cell receptor beta chain. This CDR3 comprises 12 residues. Trimming shortened V by 4 bases and J by 7 bases, and 10 bases separated the two germline ends. Germline V gene lookup returns CDR1 SGHDN and CDR2 FVKESK. This sample is drawn from a study of blood T cell repertoires in COVID-19. At the level of the study: The samples span acute and convalescent COVID-19 from the United States, Italy and Spain. Sample material is recorded as cDNA or gDNA derived from T cells, B-cell-depleted T cells, or PBMCs.

Per the authors' pipeline: Reference gene primer amplification in the assay estimated nucleated cell counts. The assay was immunoSEQ multiplex PCR, and TCRdb's table has in-frame clones only and misses some. The DNA was the basis for D and trimming; V, J and clone size are from that table. The table has over 150,000 clones, roughly 86% seen once. This receptor was taken from a man aged 35 to 55 with active or convalescent COVID-19. Sequenced input: peripheral blood. The genes are TRBV14 and TRBJ1-2, with D unclear. The CDR3 region has the DNA TGTGCCAGCAGCCCAGGTGGCCCTGGCTACACCTTC. This encodes CASSPGGPGYTF.